These 10 T cell receptor beta chains came from one sample sequenced in a study of human T cells and chemical hapten exposure. TCRdb fed the RACE reads into MiXCR, producing one record per CDR3 protein. The sample includes approximately 72,000 distinct CDR3 sequences, around 10% of them seen just once. Time point reported: patch test 3, about 24 weeks after DPC sensitization. Treatment specified: therapeutic diphenylcyclopropenone sensitization with weekly scalp DPC. Sequencing was performed on whole blood, taken in connection with sensitization to the hapten diphenylcyclopropenone (DPC). The receptors stem from a woman between 45 and 65 years old with alopecia areata. Some clones in this sample may be carry-over from other donors' samples.

This clonotype has a count of ten or more. V gene TRBV12-3 or TRBV12-4 combines with J gene TRBJ2-3, with 7 bases aligning to TRBD2. The CDR3 extends over 13 amino acids. V lost 10 bases and J lost 2; bases outside the gene matches: 6. The CDR3 sequence: CAIASGLTDTQYF. The CDR3 nucleotides are TGTGCCATTGCTAGCGGACTCACAGATACGCAGTATTTT.

The sample holds many counts of this clonotype. V and J are TRBV27 and TRBJ1-6; D unclear. CDR3 length: 14 amino acids. Germline-derived CDR1 and CDR2 are MNHEY and SMNVEV (reference sequence). V dropped 0 bases and J dropped 4 bases, with 4 bases sitting between them. The CDR3 spells CASSLSAYNSPLHF. CDR3 coding DNA: TGTGCCAGCAGTTTATCTGCTTATAATTCACCCCTCCACTTT.

This clonotype was counted between two and nine times. The gene calls are TRBV5-6 and TRBJ1-6; TRBD1 might be the D (6 bases). The V and J ends lost 2 bases and 9 bases respectively, with 15 bases between them. CDR1 is SGHDT and CDR2 is YYEEEE in the germline V gene. The CDR3 extends over 15 amino acids. DNA for the CDR3: TGTGCCAGCAGCTTTCGACAGGCTCGGGGTTCACCCCTCCACTTT. It yields the protein CASSFRQARGSPLHF.

The chain links TRBV7-2 to TRBJ1-3, with D hard to call. The CDR3 consists of 15 residues. Germline CDR1 SGHTA, CDR2 FQGNSA. V lost 1 base, J lost 0 bases, and 7 bases lay in between. The CDR3 DNA is TGTGCCAGCAGCTTAGGGGTGGGCTCTGGAAACACCATATATTTT. Translation: CASSLGVGSGNTIYF.

This clonotype was picked up a small number of times. V usage is TRBV12-3 or TRBV12-4 and J usage is TRBJ1-1, with D unresolved. The CDR3 has 15 amino acids. Trimming removed 5 bases at V and 6 bases at J, with 19 bases between. CDR3 DNA sequence: TGTGCCAGCAGTGCTAGAGCCCCTCGGGATTCTGAAGCTTTCTTT. Translating it yields CASSARAPRDSEAFF.

The chain joins TRBV12-3 or TRBV12-4 to TRBJ2-1; a weak D match, TRBD1 (5 bases). The CDR3 loop spans 12 amino acids. The V gene lost 3 bases and the J gene lost 13 bases, with 13 bases spanning the gap. DNA of the CDR3: TGTGCCAGCAGTTTCTTCCAGGGCTTCCAGTTCTTC. Its protein product is CASSFFQGFQFF.

This clonotype was observed many times. The CDR3 region is CASSLGGTANSPLHF. The CDR3 DNA reads as TGTGCCAGCAGCTTAGGTGGGACGGCAAATTCACCCCTCCACTTT. The chain combines TRBV7-2 with TRBJ1-6; D is possibly TRBD1 (5 bases). V was cut by 1 base and J by 7 bases, with 11 bases left in between. The germline gives CDR1 SGHTA, CDR2 FQGNSA. This CDR3 has 15 amino acids. The full variable domain, in which reference TRBV7-2 and TRBJ1-6 provide the parts outside the CDR3, is GAGVSQSPSNKVTEKGKDVELRCDPISGHTALYWYRQSLGQGLEFLIYFQGNSAPDKSGLPSDRFSAERTGGSVSTLTIQRTQQEDSAVYLCASSLGGTANSPLHFGNGTRLTVT.

In its sample, this clonotype was seen a few times. The chain links TRBV12-3 or TRBV12-4 to TRBJ2-7, with 7 bases fitting TRBD1. The CDR3 extends over 15 amino acids. The trim removed 1 base at V and 4 bases at J, leaving 7 bases unmatched. DNA for the CDR3: TGTGCCAGCAGTTTAGTGGGGAGACAGGGTTACGAGCAGTACTTC. Translating gives CASSLVGRQGYEQYF.

At least ten counts were recorded for this clonotype. V is TRBV5-1 and J is TRBJ2-2, with D perhaps TRBD1 (5 bases). The CDR3 is 14 residues long. Trimming removed 4 bases at V and 6 bases at J, with 13 bases between. Germline assignment: CDR1 SGHRS and CDR2 YFSETQ. The CDR3 sequence is CASSPMTASGELFF. CDR3 bases: TGCGCCAGCAGCCCTATGACAGCCTCCGGGGAGCTGTTTTTT.

This clonotype was detected many times. J is TRBJ2-7 and V is TRBV10-1; 9 bases agree with TRBD1. CDR3 size: 14 residues. The J segment lost 5 bases and the V segment lost 6 bases, leaving 8 bases of the junction unmatched. Germline values: CDR1 WNHNN, CDR2 SYGVQD (reference sequence). This CDR3 reads CASSRQGVYDEQYF. The CDR3 DNA reads as TGCGCCAGCAGCCGACAGGGGGTCTACGACGAGCAGTACTTC.